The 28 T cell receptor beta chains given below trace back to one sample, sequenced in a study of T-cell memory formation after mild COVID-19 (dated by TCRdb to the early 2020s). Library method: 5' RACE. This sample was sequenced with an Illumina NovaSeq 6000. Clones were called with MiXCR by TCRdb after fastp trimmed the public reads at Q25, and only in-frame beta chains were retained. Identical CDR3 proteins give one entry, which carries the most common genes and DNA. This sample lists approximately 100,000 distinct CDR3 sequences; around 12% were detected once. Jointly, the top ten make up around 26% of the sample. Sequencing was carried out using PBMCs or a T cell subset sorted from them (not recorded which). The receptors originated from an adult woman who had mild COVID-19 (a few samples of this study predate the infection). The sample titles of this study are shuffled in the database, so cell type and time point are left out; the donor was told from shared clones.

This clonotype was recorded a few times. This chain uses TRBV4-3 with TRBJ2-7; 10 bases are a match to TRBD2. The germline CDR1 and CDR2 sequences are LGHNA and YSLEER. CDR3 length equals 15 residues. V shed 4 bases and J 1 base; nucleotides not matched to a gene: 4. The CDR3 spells CASSLWTSGSYEQYF. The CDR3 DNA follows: TGCGCCAGCAGCCTGTGGACTAGCGGATCCTACGAGCAGTACTTC.

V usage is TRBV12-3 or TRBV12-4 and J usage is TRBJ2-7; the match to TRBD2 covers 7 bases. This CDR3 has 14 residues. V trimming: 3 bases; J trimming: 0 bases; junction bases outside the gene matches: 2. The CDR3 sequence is CASSLGGISYEQYF. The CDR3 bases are TGTGCCAGCAGTTTGGGGGGGATCTCCTACGAGCAGTACTTC.

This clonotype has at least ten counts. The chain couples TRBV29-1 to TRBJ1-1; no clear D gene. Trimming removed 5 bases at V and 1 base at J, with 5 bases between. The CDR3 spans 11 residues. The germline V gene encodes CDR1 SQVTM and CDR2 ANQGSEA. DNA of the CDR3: TGCAGCGTTCACAAGAACACTGAAGCTTTCTTT. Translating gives CSVHKNTEAFF.

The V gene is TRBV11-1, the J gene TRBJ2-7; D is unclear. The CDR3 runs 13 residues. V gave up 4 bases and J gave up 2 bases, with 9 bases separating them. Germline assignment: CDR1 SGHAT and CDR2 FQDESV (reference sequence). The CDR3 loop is CASSSRLTYEQYF. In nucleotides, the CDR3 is TGTGCCAGCAGCTCCAGACTGACCTACGAGCAGTACTTC.

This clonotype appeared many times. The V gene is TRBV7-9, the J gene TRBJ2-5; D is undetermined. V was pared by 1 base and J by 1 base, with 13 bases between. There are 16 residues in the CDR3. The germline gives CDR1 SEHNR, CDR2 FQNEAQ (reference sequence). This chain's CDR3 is CASSLVTSHTQETQYF. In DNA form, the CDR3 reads TGTGCCAGCAGCTTAGTCACCTCGCACACCCAAGAGACCCAGTACTTC.

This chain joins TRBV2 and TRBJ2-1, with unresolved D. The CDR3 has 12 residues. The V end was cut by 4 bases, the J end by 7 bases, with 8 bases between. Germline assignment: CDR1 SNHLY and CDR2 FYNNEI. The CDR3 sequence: CASSGVRNEQFF. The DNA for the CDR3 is TGTGCCAGCAGTGGAGTTCGTAATGAGCAGTTCTTC.

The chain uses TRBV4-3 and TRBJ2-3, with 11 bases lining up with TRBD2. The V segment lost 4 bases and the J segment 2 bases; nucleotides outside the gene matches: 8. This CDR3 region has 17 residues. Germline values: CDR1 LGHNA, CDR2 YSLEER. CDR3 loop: CASSLGTSGGFTDTQYF. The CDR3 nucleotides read TGCGCCAGCAGCCTAGGGACTAGCGGAGGATTCACAGATACGCAGTATTTT.

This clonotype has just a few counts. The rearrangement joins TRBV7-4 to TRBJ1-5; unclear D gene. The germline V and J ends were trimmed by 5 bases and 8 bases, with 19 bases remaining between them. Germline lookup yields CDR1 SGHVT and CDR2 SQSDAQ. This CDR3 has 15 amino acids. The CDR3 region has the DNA TGTGCCAGCAGCCCCACCTCCGTGCCACCCAAGCCCCAGCATTTT. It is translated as CASSPTSVPPKPQHF.

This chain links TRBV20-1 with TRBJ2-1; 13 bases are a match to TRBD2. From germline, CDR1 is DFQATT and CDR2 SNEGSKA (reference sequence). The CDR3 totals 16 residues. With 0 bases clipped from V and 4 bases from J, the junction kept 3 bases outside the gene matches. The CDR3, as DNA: TGCAGTGCTAGAGATCTGGGACTAGCGGGATACAATGAGCAGTTCTTC. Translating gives CSARDLGLAGYNEQFF.

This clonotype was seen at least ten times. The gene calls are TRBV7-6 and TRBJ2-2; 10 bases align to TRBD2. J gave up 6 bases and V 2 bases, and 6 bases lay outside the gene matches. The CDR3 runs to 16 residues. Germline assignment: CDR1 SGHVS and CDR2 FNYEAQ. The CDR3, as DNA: TGTGCCAGCAGCTTACACACCGGGACTAGCGCCGGGGAGCTGTTTTTT. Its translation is CASSLHTGTSAGELFF.

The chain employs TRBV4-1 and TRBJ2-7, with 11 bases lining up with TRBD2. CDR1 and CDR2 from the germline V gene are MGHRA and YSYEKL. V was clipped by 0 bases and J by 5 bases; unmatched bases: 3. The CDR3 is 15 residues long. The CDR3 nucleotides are TGCGCCAGCAGCCAAGATAAACTAGCGGGAGACGAGCAGTACTTC. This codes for CASSQDKLAGDEQYF.

The DNA for the CDR3 is TGCGCCAGCAGCCCCTTCGGGACTAGCGGGGGAGGAACCGGGGAGCTGTTTTTT. This translates into CASSPFGTSGGGTGELFF. V gene TRBV5-1 combines with J gene TRBJ2-2, with 14 bases aligning to TRBD2. Trimming cost V 4 bases and J 5 bases; bases outside gene matches: 10. The CDR3 spans 18 residues. Germline V lookup: CDR1 SGHRS, CDR2 YFSETQ. The full variable domain, in which reference TRBV5-1 and TRBJ2-2 provide the parts outside the CDR3, is KAGVTQTPRYLIKTRGQQVTLSCSPISGHRSVSWYQQTPGQGLQFLFEYFSETQRNKGNFPGRFSGRQFSNSRSEMNVSTLELGDSALYLCASSPFGTSGGGTGELFFGEGSRLTVL.

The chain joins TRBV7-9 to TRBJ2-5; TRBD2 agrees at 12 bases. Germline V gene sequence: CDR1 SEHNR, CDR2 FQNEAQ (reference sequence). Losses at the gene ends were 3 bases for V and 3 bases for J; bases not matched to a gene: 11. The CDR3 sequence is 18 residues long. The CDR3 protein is CASSFPPSGGALEETQYF. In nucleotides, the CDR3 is TGTGCCAGCAGCTTCCCCCCTAGCGGGGGGGCTCTAGAAGAGACCCAGTACTTC.

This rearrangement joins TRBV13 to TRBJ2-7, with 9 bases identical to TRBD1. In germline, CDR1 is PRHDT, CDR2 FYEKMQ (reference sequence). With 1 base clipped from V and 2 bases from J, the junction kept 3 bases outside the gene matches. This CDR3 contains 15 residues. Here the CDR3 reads CASSLEGQGAYEQYF. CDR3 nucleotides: TGTGCCAGCAGCTTAGAGGGACAGGGAGCCTACGAGCAGTACTTC. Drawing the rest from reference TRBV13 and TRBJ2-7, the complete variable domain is AAGVIQSPRHLIKEKRETATLKCYPIPRHDTVYWYQQGPGQDPQFLISFYEKMQSDKGSIPDRFSAQQFSDYHSELNMSSLELGDSALYFCASSLEGQGAYEQYFGPGTRLTVT.

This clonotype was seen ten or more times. The CDR3 sequence is CSVTGTSGNEQFF. Written as DNA, the CDR3 is TGCAGCGTCACCGGGACTAGCGGAAATGAGCAGTTCTTC. The chain uses TRBV29-1 and TRBJ2-1, with 11 nucleotides matching TRBD2. This CDR3 is built from 13 residues. Germline assignment: CDR1 SQVTM and CDR2 ANQGSEA. Trimming took 6 bases from V and 7 from J; bases not matched to a gene: 5.

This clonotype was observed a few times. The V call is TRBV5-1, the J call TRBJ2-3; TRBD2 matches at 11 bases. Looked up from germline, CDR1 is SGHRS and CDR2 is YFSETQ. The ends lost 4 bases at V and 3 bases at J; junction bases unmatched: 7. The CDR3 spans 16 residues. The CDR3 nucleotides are TGCGCCAGCAGCCCGAGACTAGCGGGAAGAACAGATACGCAGTATTTT. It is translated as CASSPRLAGRTDTQYF. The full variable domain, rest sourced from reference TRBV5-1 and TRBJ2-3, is KAGVTQTPRYLIKTRGQQVTLSCSPISGHRSVSWYQQTPGQGLQFLFEYFSETQRNKGNFPGRFSGRQFSNSRSEMNVSTLELGDSALYLCASSPRLAGRTDTQYFGPGTRLTVL.

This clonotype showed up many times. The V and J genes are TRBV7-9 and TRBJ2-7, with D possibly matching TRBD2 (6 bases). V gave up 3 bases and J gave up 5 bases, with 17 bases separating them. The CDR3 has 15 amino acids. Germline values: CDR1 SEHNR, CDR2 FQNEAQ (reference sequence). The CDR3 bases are TGTGCCAGCAGCTTGGTGACCGGGAGAGGCAACGAGCAGTACTTC. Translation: CASSLVTGRGNEQYF.

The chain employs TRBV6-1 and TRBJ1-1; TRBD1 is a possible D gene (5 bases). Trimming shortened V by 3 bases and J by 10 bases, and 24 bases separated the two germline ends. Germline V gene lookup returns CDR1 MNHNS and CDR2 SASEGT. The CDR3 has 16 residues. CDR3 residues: CASSDDGTEYDVSAFF. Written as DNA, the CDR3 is TGTGCCAGCAGTGATGACGGGACCGAGTACGATGTCTCAGCTTTCTTT.

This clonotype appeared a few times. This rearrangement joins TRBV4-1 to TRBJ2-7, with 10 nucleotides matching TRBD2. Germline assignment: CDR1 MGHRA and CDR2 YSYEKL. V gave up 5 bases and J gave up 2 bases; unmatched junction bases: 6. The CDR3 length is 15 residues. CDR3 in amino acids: CASSIGLAETYEQYF. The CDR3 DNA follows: TGCGCCAGCAGCATAGGACTAGCGGAGACCTACGAGCAGTACTTC.

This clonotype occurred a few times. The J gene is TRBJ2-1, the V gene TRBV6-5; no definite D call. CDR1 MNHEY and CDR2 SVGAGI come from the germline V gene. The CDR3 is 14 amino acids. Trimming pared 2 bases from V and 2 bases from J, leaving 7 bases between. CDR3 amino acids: CASSYTRTYNEQFF. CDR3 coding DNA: TGTGCCAGCAGTTACACAAGGACCTACAATGAGCAGTTCTTC.

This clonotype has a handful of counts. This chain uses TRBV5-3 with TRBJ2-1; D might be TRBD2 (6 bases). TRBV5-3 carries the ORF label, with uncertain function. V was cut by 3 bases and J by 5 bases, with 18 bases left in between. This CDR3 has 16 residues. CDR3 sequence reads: CARSWGAGRPDNEQFF. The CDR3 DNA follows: TGTGCCAGAAGCTGGGGCGCGGGGAGACCGGACAATGAGCAGTTCTTC.

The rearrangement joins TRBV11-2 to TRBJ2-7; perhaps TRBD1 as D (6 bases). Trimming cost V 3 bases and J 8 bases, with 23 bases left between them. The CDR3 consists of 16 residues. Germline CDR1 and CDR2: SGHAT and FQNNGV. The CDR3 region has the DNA TGTGCCAGCAGCTTCCGGGACACCCCTTGGCGCGATCAGCAGTACTTC. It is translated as CASSFRDTPWRDQQYF.

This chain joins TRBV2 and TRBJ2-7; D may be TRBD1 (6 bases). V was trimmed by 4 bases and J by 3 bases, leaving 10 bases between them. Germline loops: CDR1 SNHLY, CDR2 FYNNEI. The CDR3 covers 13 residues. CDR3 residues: CASSVGQFYEQYF. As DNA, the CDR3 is TGTGCCAGCAGTGTTGGACAGTTCTACGAGCAGTACTTC.

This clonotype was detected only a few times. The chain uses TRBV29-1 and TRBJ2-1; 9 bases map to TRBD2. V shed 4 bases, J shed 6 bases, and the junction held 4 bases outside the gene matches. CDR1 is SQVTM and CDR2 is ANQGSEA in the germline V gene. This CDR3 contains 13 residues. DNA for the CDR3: TGCAGCGTTGTGCTAGCGGGAAGCAATGAGCAGTTCTTC. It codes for CSVVLAGSNEQFF.

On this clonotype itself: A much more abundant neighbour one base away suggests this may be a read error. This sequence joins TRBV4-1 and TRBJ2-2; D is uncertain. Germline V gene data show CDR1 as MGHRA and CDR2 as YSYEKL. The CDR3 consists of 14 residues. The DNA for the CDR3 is TGCGACAGCAGCCAGGCACCCCCCACCGGGGAGCTGTTTTTT. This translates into CDSSQAPPTGELFF.

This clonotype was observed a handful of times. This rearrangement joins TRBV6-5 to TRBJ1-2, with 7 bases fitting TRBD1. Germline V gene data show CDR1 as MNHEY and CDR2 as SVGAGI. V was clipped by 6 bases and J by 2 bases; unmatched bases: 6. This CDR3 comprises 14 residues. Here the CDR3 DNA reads TGTGCCAGCAGCTGGGACAGCCTGAACTATGGCTACACCTTC. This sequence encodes CASSWDSLNYGYTF.

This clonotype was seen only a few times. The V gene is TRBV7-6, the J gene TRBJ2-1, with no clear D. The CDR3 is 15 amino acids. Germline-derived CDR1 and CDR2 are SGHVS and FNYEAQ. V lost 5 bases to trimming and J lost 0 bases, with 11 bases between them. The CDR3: CASSPWESSYNEQFF. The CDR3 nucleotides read TGTGCCAGCAGCCCCTGGGAAAGCTCCTACAATGAGCAGTTCTTC. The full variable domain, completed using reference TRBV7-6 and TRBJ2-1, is GAGVSQSPRYKVTKRGQDVALRCDPISGHVSLYWYRQALGQGPEFLTYFNYEAQQDKSGLPNDRFSAERPEGSISTLTIQRTEQRDSAMYRCASSPWESSYNEQFFGPGTRLTVL.

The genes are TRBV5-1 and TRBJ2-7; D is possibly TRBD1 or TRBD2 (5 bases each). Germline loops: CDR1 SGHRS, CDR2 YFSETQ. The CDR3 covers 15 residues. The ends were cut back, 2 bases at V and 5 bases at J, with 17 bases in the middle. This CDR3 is CASSLVGTQGDEQYF. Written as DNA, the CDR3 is TGCGCCAGCAGCTTAGTAGGGACCCAAGGAGACGAGCAGTACTTC.